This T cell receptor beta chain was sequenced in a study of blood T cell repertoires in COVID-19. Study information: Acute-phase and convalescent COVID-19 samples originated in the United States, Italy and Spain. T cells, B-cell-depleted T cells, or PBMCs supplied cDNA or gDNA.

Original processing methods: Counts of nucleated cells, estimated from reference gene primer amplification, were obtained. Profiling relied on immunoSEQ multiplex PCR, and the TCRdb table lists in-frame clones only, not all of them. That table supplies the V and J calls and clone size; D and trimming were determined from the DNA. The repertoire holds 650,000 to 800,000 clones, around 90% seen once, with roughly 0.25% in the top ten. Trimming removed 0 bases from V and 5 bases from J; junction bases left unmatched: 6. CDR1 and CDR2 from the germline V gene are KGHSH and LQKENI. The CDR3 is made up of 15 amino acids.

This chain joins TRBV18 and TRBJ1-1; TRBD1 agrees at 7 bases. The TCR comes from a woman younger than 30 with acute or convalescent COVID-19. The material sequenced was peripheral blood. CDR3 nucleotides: TGTGCCAGCTCACCACCCCGACAGGGTGGGACTGAAGCTTTCTTT. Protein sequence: CASSPPRQGGTEAFF.